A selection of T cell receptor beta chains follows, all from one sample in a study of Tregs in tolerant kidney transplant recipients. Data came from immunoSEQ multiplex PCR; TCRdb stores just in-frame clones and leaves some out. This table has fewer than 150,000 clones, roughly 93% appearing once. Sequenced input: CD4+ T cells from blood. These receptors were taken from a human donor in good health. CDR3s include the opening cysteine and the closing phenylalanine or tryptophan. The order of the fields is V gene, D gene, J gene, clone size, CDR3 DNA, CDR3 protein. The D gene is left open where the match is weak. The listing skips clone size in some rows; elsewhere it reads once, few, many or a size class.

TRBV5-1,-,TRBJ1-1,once,TGCGCCAGCAGCTCCCCTTTTATGGGGGGCGAGACTGAAGCTTTCTTT,CASSSPFMGGETEAFF
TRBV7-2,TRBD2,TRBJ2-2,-,TGTGCCAGCAGCTTTAGCGGGAGGGGGGGCACCGGGGAGCTGTTTTTT,CASSFSGRGGTGELFF
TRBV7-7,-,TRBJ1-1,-,TGTGCCAGCAGCTTAGATAGGAACACTGAAGCTTTCTTT,CASSLDRNTEAFF
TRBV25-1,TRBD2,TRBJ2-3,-,TGTGCCAGCAGTGACCTAGCGGGGGTTGGAGATACGCAGTATTTT,CASSDLAGVGDTQYF
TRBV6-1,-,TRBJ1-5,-,TGTGCCAGCAGTGTGGGGGGGGTAAGCAATCAGCCCCAGCATTTT,CASSVGGVSNQPQHF
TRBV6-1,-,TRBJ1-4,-,TGTGCCAGCAGTCCAGGGGCGTTTAGGGAAAAACTGTTTTTT,CASSPGAFREKLFF
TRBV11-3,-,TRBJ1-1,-,TGTGCCAGCAGTTCGGGGGGGGCAGAACCGAACACTGAAGCTTTCTTT,CASSSGGAEPNTEAFF
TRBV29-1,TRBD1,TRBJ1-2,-,TGCAGCGTTGTAGGGACAGTTAACTATGGCTACACCTTC,CSVVGTVNYGYTF
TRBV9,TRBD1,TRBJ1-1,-,TGTGCCAGCAGCGTAGGGGGGACAGGGGGCACTGAAGCTTTCTTT,CASSVGGTGGTEAFF
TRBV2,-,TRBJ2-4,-,TGTGCCAGCAGTGAAGCCCGCGCCGTTCAGTACTTC,CASSEARAVQYF
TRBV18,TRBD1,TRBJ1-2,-,TGTGCCAGCTCATACACCGGGACAGGGGAGAACTATGGCTACACCTTC,CASSYTGTGENYGYTF
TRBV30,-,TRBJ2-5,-,TGTGCCTGGAAGACCAAACCCGCAAGGACCCAGTACTTC,CAWKTKPARTQYF
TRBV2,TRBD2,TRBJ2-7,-,TGTGCCAGCAGGGGGGGGGTCACCTACGAGCAGTACTTC,CASRGGVTYEQYF
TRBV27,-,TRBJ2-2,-,TGTGCCAGCAGTTTACCGGGGACCGGGGAGCTGTTTTTT,CASSLPGTGELFF
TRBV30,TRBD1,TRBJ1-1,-,TGTGCCTGGAGGGCCCGAAGGGGAGGGGGCGCACGAGGCACTGAAGCTTTCTTT,CAWRARRGGGARGTEAFF
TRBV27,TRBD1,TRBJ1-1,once,TGTGCCAGCAGTTTCCAGGGGGCGCGAACTGAAGCTTTCTTT,CASSFQGARTEAFF
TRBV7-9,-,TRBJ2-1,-,TGTGCCAGCAGCTTAGGCTATAGCTCCTACAATGAGCAGTTCTTC,CASSLGYSSYNEQFF
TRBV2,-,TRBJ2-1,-,TGTGCCAGCAGAGGGTACGATGAGCAGTTCTTC,CASRGYDEQFF
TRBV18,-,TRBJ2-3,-,TGTGCCAGCTCACCACGGTTAGCCCCTAGCACAGATACGCAGTATTTT,CASSPRLAPSTDTQYF
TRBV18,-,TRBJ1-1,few,TGTGCCAGCAAAACGGGCGAGGGGAACACTGAAGCTTTCTTT,CASKTGEGNTEAFF
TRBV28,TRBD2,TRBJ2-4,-,TGTGCCAGCAGTTCCACCTTTCTAGCGGGAGTTAAACGGGACGCCAAAAACATTCAGTACTTC,CASSSTFLAGVKRDAKNIQYF
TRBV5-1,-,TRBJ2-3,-,TGCGCCAGCAGCTTGGCACGGGGAGATACGCAGTATTTT,CASSLARGDTQYF
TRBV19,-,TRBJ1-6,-,TGTGCCAGTAGTATGGGGGACTCACCCCTCCACTTT,CASSMGDSPLHF
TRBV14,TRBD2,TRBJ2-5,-,TGTGCCAGCAGCCCCGGGACTAGCGGGAGGGAGCGAGAGACCCAGTACTTC,CASSPGTSGRERETQYF
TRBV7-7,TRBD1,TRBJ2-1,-,TGTGCCAGCAGCTTGGGACAGGGGCTCTACAATGAGCAGTTCTTC,CASSLGQGLYNEQFF
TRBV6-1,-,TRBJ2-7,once,TGTGCCAGCAGTGAAGGTAGGACAGTCAAGGACTACGAGCAGTACTTC,CASSEGRTVKDYEQYF
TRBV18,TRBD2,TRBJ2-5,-,TGTGCCAGCTCACCAAATGGACTAGCGATGAGTGGAGAGACCCAGTACTTC,CASSPNGLAMSGETQYF
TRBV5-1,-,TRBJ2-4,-,TGCGCCAGCAGCTTGGAGGGAGCAAACATTCAGTACTTC,CASSLEGANIQYF
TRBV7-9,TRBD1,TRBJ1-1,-,TGTGCCAGCACCTCGGGACAGGGGGTTGAAGCTTTCTTT,CASTSGQGVEAFF
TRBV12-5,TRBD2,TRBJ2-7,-,TGTGCTAGTGGTTCCAAGGACAGGGAATTTGGACTAGCGGGGGGGCCTGAGCGGCAGTACTTC,CASGSKDREFGLAGGPERQYF
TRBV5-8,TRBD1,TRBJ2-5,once,TGTGCCAGCAGCCCCCGGACAGGCCGTCAAGAGACCCAGTACTTC,CASSPRTGRQETQYF
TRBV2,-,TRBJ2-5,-,TGTGCCAGCAGTGAAGTTTTGAGGGGTACGGAGACCCAGTACTTC,CASSEVLRGTETQYF
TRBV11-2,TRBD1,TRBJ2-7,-,TGTGCCAGCAGCTTAAGAAGGGACAGGGGGCTCGAGCAGTACTTC,CASSLRRDRGLEQYF
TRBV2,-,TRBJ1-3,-,TGTGCCAGCAGTGGGGCAGGGTCAGGGGGAAACACCATATATTTT,CASSGAGSGGNTIYF
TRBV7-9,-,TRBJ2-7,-,TGTGCCAGCAGGAGCCAGATGGGCGGATACTACGAGCAGTACTTC,CASRSQMGGYYEQYF
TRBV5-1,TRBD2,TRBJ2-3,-,TGCGCCAGCAGCACCTTAGCGGGGGGGAGCACAGATACGCAGTATTTT,CASSTLAGGSTDTQYF
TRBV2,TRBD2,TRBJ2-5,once,TGTGCCAGCAGTGAAATCCCCTTCGAGCGGGGTTTAAAAGCGACCCAGTACTTC,CASSEIPFERGLKATQYF
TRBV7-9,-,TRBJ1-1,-,TGTGCCAGCAGCTTAGCTCTAAGGGCGGTCAGTGAAGCTTTCTTT,CASSLALRAVSEAFF
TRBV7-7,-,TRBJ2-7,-,TGTGCCAGCAGCACCGGGAACAACTACGAGCAGTACTTC,CASSTGNNYEQYF
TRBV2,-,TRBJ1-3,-,TGTGCCAGCACAGCAGGGGTCACCTCTGGAAACACCATATATTTT,CASTAGVTSGNTIYF
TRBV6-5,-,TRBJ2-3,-,TGTGCCAGCAGTTACGTCCGCACAGATACGCAGTATTTT,CASSYVRTDTQYF
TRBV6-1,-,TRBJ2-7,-,TGTGCCACCAACTACAGGGATGGCTACGAGCAGTACTTC,CATNYRDGYEQYF
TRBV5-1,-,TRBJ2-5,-,TGCGCCAGCAGCTTGCTGGGGGAGCAAGAGACCCAGTACTTC,CASSLLGEQETQYF
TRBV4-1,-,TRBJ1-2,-,TGCGCCAGCAGCCAAGCTTGGGGCGGGGGCTATGGCTACACCTTC,CASSQAWGGGYGYTF
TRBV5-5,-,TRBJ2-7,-,TGTGCCAGCAGCTTGGTAGGGGACGATGCCTACGAGCAGTACTTC,CASSLVGDDAYEQYF
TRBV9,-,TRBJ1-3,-,TGTGCCAGCAGCCCCCTGAGGTCCACCATATATTTT,CASSPLRSTIYF
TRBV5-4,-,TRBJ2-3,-,TGTGCCAGCAGCTTGGATGGGGATACGCAGTATTTT,CASSLDGDTQYF
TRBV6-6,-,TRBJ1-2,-,TGTGCCAGCAGTTTACAGGGAGGAGAGGACACCTTC,CASSLQGGEDTF
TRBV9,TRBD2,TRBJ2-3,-,TGTGCCAGCAGCGTGTGGGGGACTAGCGGTAGCACAGATACGCAGTATTTT,CASSVWGTSGSTDTQYF
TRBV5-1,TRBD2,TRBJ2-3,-,TGCGCCAGCAGCTTGGGACTAGCGGGGCGCACAGATACGCAGTATTTT,CASSLGLAGRTDTQYF
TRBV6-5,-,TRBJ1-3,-,TGTGCCAGCAGTTTTCAGCGGAGCGGAAACACCATATATTTT,CASSFQRSGNTIYF